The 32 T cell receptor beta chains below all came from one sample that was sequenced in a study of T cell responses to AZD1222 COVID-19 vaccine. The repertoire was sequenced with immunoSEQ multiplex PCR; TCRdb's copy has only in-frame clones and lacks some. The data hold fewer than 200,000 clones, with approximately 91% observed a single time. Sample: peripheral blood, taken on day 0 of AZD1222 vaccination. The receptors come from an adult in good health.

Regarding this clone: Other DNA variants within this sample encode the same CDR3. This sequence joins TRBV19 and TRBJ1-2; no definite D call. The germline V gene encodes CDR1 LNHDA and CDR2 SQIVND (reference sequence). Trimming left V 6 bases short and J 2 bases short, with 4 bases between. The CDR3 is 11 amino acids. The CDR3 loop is CASRANYGYTF. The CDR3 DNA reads TGTGCCAGTAGAGCGAACTATGGCTACACCTTC.

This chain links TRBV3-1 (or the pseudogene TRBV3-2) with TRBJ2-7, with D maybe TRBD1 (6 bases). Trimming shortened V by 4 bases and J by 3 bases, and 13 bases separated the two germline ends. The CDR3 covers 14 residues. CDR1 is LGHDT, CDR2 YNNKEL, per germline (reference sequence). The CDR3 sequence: CASSPRGRGYEQYF. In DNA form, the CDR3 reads TGTGCCAGCAGCCCCAGGGGCCGAGGCTACGAGCAGTACTTC.

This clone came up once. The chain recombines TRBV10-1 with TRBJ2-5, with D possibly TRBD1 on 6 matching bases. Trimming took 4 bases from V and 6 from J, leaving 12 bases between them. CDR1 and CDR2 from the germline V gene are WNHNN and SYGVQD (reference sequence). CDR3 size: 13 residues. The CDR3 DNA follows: TGCGCCAGCAGTGCCAAGAGGGGGAAGACCCAGTACTTC. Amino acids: CASSAKRGKTQYF.

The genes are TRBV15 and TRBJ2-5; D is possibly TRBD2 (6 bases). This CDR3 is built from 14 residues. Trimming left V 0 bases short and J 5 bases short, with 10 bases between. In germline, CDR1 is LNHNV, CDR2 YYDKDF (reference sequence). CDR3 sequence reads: CATSRDRGSETQYF. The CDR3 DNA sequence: TGTGCCACCAGCAGAGATCGGGGGTCGGAGACCCAGTACTTC.

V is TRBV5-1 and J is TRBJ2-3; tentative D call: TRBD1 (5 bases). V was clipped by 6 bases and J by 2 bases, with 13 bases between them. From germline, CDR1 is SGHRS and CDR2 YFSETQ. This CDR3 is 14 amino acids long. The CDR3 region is CASTRGGSTDTQYF. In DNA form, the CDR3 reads TGCGCCAGCACAAGGGGCGGATCCACAGATACGCAGTATTTT.

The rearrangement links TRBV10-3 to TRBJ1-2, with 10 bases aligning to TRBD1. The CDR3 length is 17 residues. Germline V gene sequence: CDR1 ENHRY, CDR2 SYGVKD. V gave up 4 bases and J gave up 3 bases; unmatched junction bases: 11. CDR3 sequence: CAISGGKTGTGDYGYTF. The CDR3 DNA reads TGTGCCATCAGTGGAGGGAAGACCGGGACAGGGGACTATGGCTACACCTTC.

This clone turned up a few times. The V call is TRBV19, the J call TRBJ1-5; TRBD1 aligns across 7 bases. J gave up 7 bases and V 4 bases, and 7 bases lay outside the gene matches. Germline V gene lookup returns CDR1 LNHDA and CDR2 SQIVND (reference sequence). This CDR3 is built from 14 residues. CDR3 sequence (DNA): TGTGCCAGTAGTAGTAAAGGGGGCCGGCAGCCCCAGCATTTT. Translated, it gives CASSSKGGRQPQHF.

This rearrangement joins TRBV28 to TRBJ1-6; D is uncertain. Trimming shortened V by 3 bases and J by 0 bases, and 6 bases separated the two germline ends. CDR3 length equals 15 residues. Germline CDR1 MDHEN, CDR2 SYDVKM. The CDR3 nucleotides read TGTGCCAGCAGTTTGGGGATCTCCTATAATTCACCCCTCCACTTT. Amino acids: CASSLGISYNSPLHF.

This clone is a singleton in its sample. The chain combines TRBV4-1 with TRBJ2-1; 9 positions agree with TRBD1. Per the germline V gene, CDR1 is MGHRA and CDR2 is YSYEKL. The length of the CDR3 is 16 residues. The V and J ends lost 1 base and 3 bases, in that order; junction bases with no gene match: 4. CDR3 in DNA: TGCGCCAGCAGCCAAGGACAGGGGGGGATCTACAATGAGCAGTTCTTC. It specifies CASSQGQGGIYNEQFF.

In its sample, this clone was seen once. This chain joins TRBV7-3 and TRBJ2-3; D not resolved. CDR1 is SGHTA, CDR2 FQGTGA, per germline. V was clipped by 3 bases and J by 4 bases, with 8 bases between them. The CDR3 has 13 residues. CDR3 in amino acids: CASSLTGPDTQYF. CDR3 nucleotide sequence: TGTGCCAGCAGCTTGACGGGCCCAGATACGCAGTATTTT.

CDR3 protein: CASSPGAKETQYF. The CDR3 DNA sequence: TGTGCCAGCTCACCAGGGGCGAAGGAGACCCAGTACTTC. The gene calls are TRBV18 and TRBJ2-5, with TRBD1 as a possible D gene (5 bases). Germline CDR1 KGHSH, CDR2 LQKENI. The CDR3 is 13 amino acids. Trimming took off 2 bases at V and 5 bases at J, with 9 bases between the two ends.

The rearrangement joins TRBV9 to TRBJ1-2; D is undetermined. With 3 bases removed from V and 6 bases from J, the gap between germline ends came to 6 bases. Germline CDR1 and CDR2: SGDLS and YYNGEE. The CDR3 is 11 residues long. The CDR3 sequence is CASSGRNGYTF. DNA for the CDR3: TGTGCCAGCAGCGGCCGAAATGGCTACACCTTC.

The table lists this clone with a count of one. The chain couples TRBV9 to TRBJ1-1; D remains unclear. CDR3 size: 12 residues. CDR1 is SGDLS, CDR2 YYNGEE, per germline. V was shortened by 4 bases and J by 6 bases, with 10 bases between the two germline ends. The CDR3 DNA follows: TGTGCCAGCAGCAAAGGGAGCTCTGAAGCTTTCTTT. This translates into CASSKGSSEAFF.

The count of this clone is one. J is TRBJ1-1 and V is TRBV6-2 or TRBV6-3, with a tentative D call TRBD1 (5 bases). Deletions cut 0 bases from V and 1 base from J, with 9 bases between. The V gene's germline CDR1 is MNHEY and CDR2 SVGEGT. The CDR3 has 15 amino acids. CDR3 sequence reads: CASSYSEGRNTEAFF. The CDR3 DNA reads TGTGCCAGCAGTTACTCGGAGGGGCGGAACACTGAAGCTTTCTTT.

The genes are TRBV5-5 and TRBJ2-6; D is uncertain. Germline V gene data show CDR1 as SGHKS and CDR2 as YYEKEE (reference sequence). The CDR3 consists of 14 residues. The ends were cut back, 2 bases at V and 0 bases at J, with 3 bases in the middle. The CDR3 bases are TGTGCCAGCAGCTTTGGCTCTGGGGCCAACGTCCTGACTTTC. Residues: CASSFGSGANVLTF.

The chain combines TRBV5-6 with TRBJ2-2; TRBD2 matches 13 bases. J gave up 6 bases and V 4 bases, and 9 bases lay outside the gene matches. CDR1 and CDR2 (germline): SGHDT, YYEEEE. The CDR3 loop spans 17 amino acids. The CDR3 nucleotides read TGTGCCAGCAGCCCTAGGACTAGCGGGAGATCTGCCGGGGAGCTGTTTTTT. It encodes CASSPRTSGRSAGELFF.

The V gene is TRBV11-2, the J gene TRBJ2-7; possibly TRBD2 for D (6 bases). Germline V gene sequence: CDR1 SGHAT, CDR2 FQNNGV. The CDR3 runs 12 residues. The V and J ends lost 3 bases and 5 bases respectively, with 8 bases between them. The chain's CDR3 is CASSLTRHEQYF. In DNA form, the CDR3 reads TGTGCCAGCAGCTTGACTAGACACGAGCAGTACTTC.

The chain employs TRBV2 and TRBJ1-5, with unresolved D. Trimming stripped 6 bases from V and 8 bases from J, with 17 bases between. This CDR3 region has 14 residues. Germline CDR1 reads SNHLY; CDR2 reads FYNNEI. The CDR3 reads CASSLTGSSEPQHF. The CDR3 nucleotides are TGTGCCAGCAGCCTTACGGGGTCTTCGGAGCCCCAGCATTTT.

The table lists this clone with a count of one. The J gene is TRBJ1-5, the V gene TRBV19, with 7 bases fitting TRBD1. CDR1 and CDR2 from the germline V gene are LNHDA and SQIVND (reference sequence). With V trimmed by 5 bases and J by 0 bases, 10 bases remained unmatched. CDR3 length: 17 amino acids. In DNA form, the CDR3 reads TGTGCCAGTAGTGTCATTGGGACAGCTACTAGCAATCAGCCCCAGCATTTT. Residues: CASSVIGTATSNQPQHF. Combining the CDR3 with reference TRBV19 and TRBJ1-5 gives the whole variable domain DGGITQSPKYLFRKEGQNVTLSCEQNLNHDAMYWYRQDPGQGLRLIYYSQIVNDFQKGDIAEGYSVSREKKESFPLTVTSAQKNPTAFYLCASSVIGTATSNQPQHFGDGTRLSIL.

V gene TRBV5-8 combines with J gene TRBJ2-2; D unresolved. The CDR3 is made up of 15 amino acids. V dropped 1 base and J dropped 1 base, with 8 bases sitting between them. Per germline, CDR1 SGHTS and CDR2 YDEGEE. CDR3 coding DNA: TGTGCCAGCAGCTTGCAGGTTCTGAACACCGGGGAGCTGTTTTTT. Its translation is CASSLQVLNTGELFF.

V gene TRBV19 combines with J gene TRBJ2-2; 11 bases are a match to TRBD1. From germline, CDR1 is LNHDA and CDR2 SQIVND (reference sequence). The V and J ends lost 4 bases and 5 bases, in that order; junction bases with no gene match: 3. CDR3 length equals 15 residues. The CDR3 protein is CASSSGTGGTGELFF. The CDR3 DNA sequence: TGTGCCAGTAGTAGCGGGACAGGGGGTACCGGGGAGCTGTTTTTT.

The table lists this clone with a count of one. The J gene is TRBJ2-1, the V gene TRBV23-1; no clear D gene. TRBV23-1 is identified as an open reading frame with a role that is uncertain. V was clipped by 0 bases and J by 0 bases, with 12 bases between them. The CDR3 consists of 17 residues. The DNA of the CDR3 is TGCGCCAGCAGTCAATCTCCAACTACGAGCTCCTACAATGAGCAGTTCTTC. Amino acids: CASSQSPTTSSYNEQFF.

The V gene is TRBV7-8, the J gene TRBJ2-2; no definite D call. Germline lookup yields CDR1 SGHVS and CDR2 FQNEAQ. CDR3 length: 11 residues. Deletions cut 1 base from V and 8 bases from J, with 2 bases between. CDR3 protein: CASSLVGELFF. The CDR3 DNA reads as TGTGCCAGCAGCTTAGTGGGGGAGCTGTTTTTT.

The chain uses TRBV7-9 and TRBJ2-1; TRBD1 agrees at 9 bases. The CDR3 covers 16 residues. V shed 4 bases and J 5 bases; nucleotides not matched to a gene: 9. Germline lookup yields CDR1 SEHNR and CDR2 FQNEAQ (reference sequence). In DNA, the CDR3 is TGTGCCAGCAGCTCGGGGGACAGGGCCTGGGACAATGAGCAGTTCTTC. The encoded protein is CASSSGDRAWDNEQFF.

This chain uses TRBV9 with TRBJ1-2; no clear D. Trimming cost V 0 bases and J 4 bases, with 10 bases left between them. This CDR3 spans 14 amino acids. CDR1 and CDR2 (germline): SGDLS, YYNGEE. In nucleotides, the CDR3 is TGTGCCAGCAGCGTAGAGGAAGGCGTCTATGGCTACACCTTC. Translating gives CASSVEEGVYGYTF.

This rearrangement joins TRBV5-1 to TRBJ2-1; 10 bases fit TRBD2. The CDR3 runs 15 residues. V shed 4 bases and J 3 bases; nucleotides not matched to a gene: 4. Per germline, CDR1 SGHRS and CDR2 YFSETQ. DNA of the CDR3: TGCGCCAGCAGCCGGACTAGCGGAAACTACAATGAGCAGTTCTTC. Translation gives CASSRTSGNYNEQFF.

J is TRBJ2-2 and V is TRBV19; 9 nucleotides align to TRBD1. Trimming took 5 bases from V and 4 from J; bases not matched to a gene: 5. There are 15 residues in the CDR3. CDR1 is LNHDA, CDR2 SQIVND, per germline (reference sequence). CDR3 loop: CASSPQGAGTGELFF. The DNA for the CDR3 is TGTGCCAGTAGTCCACAGGGGGCCGGCACCGGGGAGCTGTTTTTT.

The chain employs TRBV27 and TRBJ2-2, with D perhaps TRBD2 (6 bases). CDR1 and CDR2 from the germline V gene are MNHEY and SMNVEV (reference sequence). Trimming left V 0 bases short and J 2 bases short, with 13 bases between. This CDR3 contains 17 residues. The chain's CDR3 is CASSLSVGGLNTGELFF. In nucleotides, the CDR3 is TGTGCCAGCAGTTTATCGGTTGGGGGACTCAACACCGGGGAGCTGTTTTTT.

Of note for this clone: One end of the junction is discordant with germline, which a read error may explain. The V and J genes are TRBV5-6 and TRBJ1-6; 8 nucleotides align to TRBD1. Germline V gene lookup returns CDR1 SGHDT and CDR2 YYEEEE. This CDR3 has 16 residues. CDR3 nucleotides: TGTACCAGCAGCGGCGGCAGGGGGCTGATCAATTCACCCCTCCACTTT. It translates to CTSSGGRGLINSPLHF.

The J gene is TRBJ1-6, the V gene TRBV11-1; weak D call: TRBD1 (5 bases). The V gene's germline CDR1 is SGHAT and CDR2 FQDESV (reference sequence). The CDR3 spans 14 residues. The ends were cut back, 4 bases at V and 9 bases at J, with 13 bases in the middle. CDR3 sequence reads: CASSSRGGVSPLHF. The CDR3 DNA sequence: TGTGCCAGCAGCTCAAGGGGAGGAGTTTCACCCCTCCACTTT.

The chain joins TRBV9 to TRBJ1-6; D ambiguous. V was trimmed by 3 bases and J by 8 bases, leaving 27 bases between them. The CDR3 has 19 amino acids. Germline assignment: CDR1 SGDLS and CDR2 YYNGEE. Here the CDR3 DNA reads TGTGCCAGCAGCGCACTCTTAAATCGGCCCGGGTCGAATCATTCACCCCTCCACTTT. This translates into CASSALLNRPGSNHSPLHF.

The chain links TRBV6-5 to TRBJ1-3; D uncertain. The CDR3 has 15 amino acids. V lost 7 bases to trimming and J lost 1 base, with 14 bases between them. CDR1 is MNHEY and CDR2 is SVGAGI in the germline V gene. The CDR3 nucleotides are TGTGCCAGCACCTCTTTAGCCCGTTCTGGAAACACCATATATTTT. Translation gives CASTSLARSGNTIYF.